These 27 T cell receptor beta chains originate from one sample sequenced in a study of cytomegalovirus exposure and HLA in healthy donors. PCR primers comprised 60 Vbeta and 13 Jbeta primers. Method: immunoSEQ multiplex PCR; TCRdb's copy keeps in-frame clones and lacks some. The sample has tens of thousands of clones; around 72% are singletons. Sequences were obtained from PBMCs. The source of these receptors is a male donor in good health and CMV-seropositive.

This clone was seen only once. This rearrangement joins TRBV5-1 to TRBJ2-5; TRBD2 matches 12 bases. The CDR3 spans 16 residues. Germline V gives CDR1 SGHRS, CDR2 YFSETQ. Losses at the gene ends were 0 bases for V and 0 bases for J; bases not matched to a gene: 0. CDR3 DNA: TGCGCCAGCAGCTTGGGACTAGCGGGGGACCAAGAGACCCAGTACTTC. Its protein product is CASSLGLAGDQETQYF.

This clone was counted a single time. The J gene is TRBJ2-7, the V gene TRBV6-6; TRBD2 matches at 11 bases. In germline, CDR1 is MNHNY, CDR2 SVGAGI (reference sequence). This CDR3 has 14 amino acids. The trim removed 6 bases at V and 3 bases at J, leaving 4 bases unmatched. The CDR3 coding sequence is TGTGCCAGCAGAATTAGCGGGGGGGACTACGAGCAGTACTTC. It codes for CASRISGGDYEQYF.

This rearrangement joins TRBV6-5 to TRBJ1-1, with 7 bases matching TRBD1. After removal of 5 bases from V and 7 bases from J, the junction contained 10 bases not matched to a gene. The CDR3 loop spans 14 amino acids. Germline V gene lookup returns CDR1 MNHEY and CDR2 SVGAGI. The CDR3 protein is CASSGGGTVVEAFF. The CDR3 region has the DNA TGTGCCAGCAGTGGGGGTGGGACAGTAGTTGAAGCTTTCTTT.

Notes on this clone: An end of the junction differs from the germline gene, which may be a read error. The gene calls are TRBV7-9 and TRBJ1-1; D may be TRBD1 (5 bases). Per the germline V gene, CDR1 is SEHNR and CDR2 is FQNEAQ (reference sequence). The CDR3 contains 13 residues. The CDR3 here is CSSRVAENTEAFF. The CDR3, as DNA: TGTTCCAGCAGGGTGGCAGAGAACACTGAAGCTTTCTTT.

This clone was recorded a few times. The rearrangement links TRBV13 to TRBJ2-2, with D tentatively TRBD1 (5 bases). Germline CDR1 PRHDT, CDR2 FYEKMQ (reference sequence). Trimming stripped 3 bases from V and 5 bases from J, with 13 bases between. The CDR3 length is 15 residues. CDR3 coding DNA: TGTGCCAGCAGCTTTCCCAGGGCCTCAACCGGGGAGCTGTTTTTT. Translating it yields CASSFPRASTGELFF.

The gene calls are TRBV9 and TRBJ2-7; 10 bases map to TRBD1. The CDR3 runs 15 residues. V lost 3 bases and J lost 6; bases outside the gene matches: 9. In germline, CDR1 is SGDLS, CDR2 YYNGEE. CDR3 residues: CASSASGTGESEQYF. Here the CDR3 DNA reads TGTGCCAGCAGCGCATCCGGGACAGGGGAGAGCGAGCAGTACTTC.

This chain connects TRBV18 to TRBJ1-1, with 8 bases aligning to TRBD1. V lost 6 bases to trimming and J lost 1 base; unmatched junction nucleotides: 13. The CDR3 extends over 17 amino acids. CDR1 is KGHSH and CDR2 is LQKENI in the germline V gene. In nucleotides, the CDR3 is TGTGCCAGCTCCCCAAAACCCACCGGGACAGGGAACACTGAAGCTTTCTTT. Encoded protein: CASSPKPTGTGNTEAFF.

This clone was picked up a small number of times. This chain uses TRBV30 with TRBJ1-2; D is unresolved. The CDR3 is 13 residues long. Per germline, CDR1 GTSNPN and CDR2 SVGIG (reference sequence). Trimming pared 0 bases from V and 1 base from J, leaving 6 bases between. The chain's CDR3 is CAWSVELNYGYTF. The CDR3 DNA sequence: TGTGCCTGGAGTGTTGAACTTAACTATGGCTACACCTTC.

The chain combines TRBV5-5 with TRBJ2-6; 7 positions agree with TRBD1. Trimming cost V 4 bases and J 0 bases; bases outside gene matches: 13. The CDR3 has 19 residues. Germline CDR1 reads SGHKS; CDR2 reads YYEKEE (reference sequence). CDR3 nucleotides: TGTGCCAGCAGCACCTACAGGGGTGGAGTGGGCTCTGGGGCCAACGTCCTGACTTTC. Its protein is CASSTYRGGVGSGANVLTF.

The CDR3 DNA reads as TGTGCCAGCAGCTTAGATCGGGGGAGGGGCACTGAAGCTTTCTTT. Amino acid sequence: CASSLDRGRGTEAFF. The rearrangement joins TRBV11-2 to TRBJ1-1; weak D call: TRBD1 (5 bases). Per germline, CDR1 SGHAT and CDR2 FQNNGV. The CDR3 has 15 amino acids. V lost 0 bases, J lost 4 bases, and 12 bases lay in between. The entire variable domain, with the rest obtained from reference TRBV11-2 and TRBJ1-1, is as follows: EAGVAQSPRYKIIEKRQSVAFWCNPISGHATLYWYQQILGQGPKLLIQFQNNGVVDDSQLPKDRFSAERLKGVDSTLKIQPAKLEDSAVYLCASSLDRGRGTEAFFGQGTRLTVV.

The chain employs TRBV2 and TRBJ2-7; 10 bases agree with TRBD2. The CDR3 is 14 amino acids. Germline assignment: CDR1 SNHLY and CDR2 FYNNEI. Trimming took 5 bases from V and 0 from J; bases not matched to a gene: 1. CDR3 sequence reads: CASSLAGGSYEQYF. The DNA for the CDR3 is TGTGCCAGCAGTTTAGCGGGAGGCTCCTACGAGCAGTACTTC.

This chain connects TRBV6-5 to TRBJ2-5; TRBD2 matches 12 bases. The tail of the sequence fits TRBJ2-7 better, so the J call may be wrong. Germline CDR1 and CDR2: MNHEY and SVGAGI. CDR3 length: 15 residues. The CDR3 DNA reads TGTGCCAGCAGACCCGGGACTAGCGGGTTAAGCGAGCAGTACTTC. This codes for CASRPGTSGLSEQYF.

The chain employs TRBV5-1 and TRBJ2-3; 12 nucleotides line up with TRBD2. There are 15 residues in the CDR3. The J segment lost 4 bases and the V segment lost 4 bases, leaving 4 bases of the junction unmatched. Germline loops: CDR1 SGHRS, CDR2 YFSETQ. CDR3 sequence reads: CASSNLAGGPDTQYF. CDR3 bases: TGCGCCAGCAGCAACCTAGCGGGAGGGCCAGATACGCAGTATTTT.

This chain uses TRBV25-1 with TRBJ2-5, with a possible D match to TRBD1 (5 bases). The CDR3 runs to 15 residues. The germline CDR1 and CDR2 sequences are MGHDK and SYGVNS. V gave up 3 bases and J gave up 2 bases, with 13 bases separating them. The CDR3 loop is CASSDPNRLQETQYF. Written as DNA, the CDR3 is TGTGCCAGCAGTGACCCCAACAGGCTGCAAGAGACCCAGTACTTC.

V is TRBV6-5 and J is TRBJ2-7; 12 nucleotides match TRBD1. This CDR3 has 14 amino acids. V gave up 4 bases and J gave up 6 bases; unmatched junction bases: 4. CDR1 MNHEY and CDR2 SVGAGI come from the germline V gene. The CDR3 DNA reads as TGTGCCAGCAGTTCCGGGACAGGGGGCTTCGAGCAGTACTTC. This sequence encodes CASSSGTGGFEQYF.

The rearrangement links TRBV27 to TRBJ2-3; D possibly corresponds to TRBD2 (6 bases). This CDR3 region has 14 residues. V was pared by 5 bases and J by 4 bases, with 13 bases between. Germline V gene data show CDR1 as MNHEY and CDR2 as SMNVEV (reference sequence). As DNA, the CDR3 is TGTGCCAGCAGTCAATCAAGGAGGGCAGATACGCAGTATTTT. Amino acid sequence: CASSQSRRADTQYF.

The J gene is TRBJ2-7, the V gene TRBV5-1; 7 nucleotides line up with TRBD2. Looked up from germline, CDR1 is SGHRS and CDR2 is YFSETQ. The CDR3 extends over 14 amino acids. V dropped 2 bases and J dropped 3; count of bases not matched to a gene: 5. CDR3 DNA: TGCGCCAGCAGCTTAACCGCGGGGGACTACGAGCAGTACTTC. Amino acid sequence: CASSLTAGDYEQYF.

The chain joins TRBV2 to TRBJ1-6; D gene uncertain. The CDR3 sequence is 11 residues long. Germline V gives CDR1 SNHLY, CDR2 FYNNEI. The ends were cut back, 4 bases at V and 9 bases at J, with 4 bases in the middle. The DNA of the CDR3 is TGTGCCAGCAGTGCCAGTTCACCCCTCCACTTT. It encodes CASSASSPLHF.

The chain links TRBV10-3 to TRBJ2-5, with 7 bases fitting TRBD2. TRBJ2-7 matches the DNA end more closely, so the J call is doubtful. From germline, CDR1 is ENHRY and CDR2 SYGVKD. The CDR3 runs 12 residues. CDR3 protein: CAIRAGVDEQYF. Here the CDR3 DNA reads TGTGCCATCCGGGCGGGAGTCGACGAGCAGTACTTC.

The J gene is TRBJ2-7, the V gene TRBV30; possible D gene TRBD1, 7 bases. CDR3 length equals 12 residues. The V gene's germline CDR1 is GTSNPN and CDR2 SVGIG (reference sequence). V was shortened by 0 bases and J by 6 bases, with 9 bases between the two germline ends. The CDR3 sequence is CAWSVQGGEQYF. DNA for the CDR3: TGTGCCTGGAGTGTCCAGGGGGGCGAGCAGTACTTC. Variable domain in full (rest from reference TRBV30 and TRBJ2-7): SQTIHQWPATLVQPVGSPLSLECTVEGTSNPNLYWYRQAAGRGLQLLFYSVGIGQISSEVPQNLSASRPQDRQFILSSKKLLLSDSGFYLCAWSVQGGEQYFGPGTRLTVT.

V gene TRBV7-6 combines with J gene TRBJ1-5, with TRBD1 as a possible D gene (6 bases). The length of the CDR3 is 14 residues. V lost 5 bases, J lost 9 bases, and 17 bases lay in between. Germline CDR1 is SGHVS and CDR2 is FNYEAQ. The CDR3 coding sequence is TGTGCCAGCAGCGCGGACAGCTCCTTCGCGCCCCAGCATTTT. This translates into CASSADSSFAPQHF.

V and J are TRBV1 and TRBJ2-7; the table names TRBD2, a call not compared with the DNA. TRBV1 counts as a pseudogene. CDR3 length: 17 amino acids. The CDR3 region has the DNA TGCACCAGCAGCCAAGGCCAGAGGGACTCCGTCAACTACGAGCAGTACTTC. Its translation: CTSSQGQRDSVNYEQYF.

The CDR3 sequence: CSVGDTSYEQYF. As DNA, the CDR3 is TGCAGCGTTGGTGACACCTCCTACGAGCAGTACTTC. This sequence joins TRBV29-1 and TRBJ2-7; D is ambiguous. The CDR3 contains 12 residues. Germline CDR1 reads SQVTM; CDR2 reads ANQGSEA. V gave up 4 bases and J gave up 0 bases, with 7 bases separating them.

CDR3 residues: CASSQDPTGISTDTQYF. In nucleotides, the CDR3 is TGTGCCAGCAGCCAAGACCCCACGGGAATCAGCACAGATACGCAGTATTTT. The V gene is TRBV4-2, the J gene TRBJ2-3, with D perhaps TRBD2 (5 bases). V was cut by 0 bases and J by 0 bases, with 13 bases left in between. CDR3 size: 17 residues. The germline V gene encodes CDR1 LGHNA and CDR2 YNFKEQ.

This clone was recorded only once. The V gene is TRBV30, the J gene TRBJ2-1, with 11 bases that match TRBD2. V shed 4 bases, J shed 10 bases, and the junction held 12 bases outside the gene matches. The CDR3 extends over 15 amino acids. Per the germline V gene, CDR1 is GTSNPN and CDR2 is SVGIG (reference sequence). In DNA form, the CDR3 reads TGTGCCTGGAATCCCCTGGGACTAGCGGATGAGGAGCAGTTCTTC. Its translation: CAWNPLGLADEEQFF.

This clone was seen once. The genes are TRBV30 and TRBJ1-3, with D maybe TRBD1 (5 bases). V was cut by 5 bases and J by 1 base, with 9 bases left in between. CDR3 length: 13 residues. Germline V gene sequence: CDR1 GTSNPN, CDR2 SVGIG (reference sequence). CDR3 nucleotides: TGTGCCTGGTGCGGGGGATCTGGAAACACCATATATTTT. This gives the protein CAWCGGSGNTIYF.

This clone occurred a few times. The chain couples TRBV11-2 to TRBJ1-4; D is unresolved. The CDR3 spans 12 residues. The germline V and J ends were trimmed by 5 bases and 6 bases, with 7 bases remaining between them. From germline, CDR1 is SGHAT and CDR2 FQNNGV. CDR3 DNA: TGTGCCAGCAGCCTTCTTGATGAAAAACTGTTTTTT. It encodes CASSLLDEKLFF. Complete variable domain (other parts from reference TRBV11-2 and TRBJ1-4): EAGVAQSPRYKIIEKRQSVAFWCNPISGHATLYWYQQILGQGPKLLIQFQNNGVVDDSQLPKDRFSAERLKGVDSTLKIQPAKLEDSAVYLCASSLLDEKLFFGSGTQLSVL.